This T cell receptor (beta chain) was documented in a study of T cell responses to AZD1222 COVID-19 vaccine. Study-wide background: Pooling was applied to second doses at about 4 or about 12 weeks.

Overall study findings and caveats: The number of AZD1222 recipients seropositive at baseline was only five or six. Following two doses of AZD1222, Spike-specific TCR breadth and depth rose.

For this clone: Its antigen is not known.

Some clones are missing from TCRdb's copy, which holds only in-frame ones; the method was immunoSEQ multiplex PCR. The table shows 150,000 to 200,000 clones, with 90% to 95% occurring only once. V lost 4 bases and J lost 1, with 9 bases in between. Per the germline V gene, CDR1 is SGHRS and CDR2 is YFSETQ. CDR3 length: 13 residues. This receptor was obtained from an adult in good health. This sample comprised peripheral blood, obtained on day 0 of AZD1222 vaccination. The J gene is TRBJ2-7, the V gene TRBV5-1; D uncertain. The CDR3, as DNA: TGCGCCAGCAGCCCTAGTGGGTCCTACGAGCAGTACTTC. Residues: CASSPSGSYEQYF.